A selection of T cell receptor beta chains follows, all from one sample in a study of CXCR3-negative and CXCR3-positive naive CD8 T cells. TCRdb derives one entry per CDR3 protein from the 5' RACE reads, leaving out DNA. The sample has 150,000 or so distinct CDR3 sequences. Sequencing input: naive CXCR3+ CD8+ T cells from blood. The receptor source for this set is a human donor in good health. Some clones in this sample may be carry-over from other donors' samples. Each CDR3 is given with its conserved first and last residue.

j_call	v_call	cdr3_aa
TRBJ2-7	TRBV28	CASSFLAGASSYEQYF
TRBJ1-5	TRBV9	CASSVDSGNQPQHF
TRBJ2-3	TRBV20-1	CSATRTSEITDTQYF
TRBJ2-1	TRBV6-5	CASSYWQGSYNEQFF
TRBJ2-7	TRBV10-1	CASSESGVLGHEQYF
TRBJ2-1	TRBV29-1	CSVGTGVEQFF
TRBJ2-7	TRBV7-9	CASSLDGGLEHF
TRBJ2-1	TRBV7-3	CASSSKLDRGNEQFF
TRBJ1-1	TRBV15	CATSRDNTEAFF
TRBJ2-7	TRBV5-6	CASSLRYTYEQYF
TRBJ1-1	TRBV7-2	CASSLGSERRAFF
TRBJ2-7	TRBV28	CASSPTGTHSYEQYF
TRBJ1-2	TRBV29-1	CSVEGGGSPRGYTF
TRBJ2-3	TRBV6-6	CASRGSRQQITDTQYF
TRBJ2-7	TRBV9	CASSPTPGESYEQYF
TRBJ2-7	TRBV5-1	CASSLAGGSSYEQYF
TRBJ1-2	TRBV7-9	CASPGQGLWYGYTF
TRBJ1-1	TRBV29-1	CSVDSGVVTEAFF
TRBJ2-1	TRBV20-1	CSARAVFRSYNEQFF
TRBJ1-4	TRBV25-1	CASGDRRNEKLFF
TRBJ1-6	TRBV9	CASNRGGNSPLHF
TRBJ1-2	TRBV12-3/TRBV12-4	CASSFRGASYGYTF
TRBJ2-7	TRBV7-9	CASSSSTSGGALVGEQYF
TRBJ1-5	TRBV4-1	CASSQAPGTGVQPQHF
TRBJ2-1	TRBV7-9	CASSAIQGIVYNEQFF
TRBJ2-7	TRBV12-3/TRBV12-4	CASSSRPAYEQYF
TRBJ2-1	TRBV12-3/TRBV12-4	CASSSREPLYSYIEQFF
TRBJ2-2	TRBV6-2/TRBV6-3	CASSYTPASGGATGELFF
TRBJ2-1	TRBV5-1	CASSFPGGYNEQFF
TRBJ2-1	TRBV3-1	CASSHPALGGPYNEQFF
TRBJ2-7	TRBV20-1	CSARELAGYEQYF
TRBJ2-1	TRBV29-1	CSALGREDTNEQFF
TRBJ2-2	TRBV12-3/TRBV12-4	CASSFSPEQGNTGELFF
TRBJ2-1	TRBV29-1	CSVEVQGNEQFF
TRBJ1-2	TRBV7-9	CASSLGGGYGYTF
TRBJ2-1	TRBV7-9	CASSSGTSGRNPGDEQFF
TRBJ1-5	TRBV20-1	CSARPQQGPTNQPQHF
TRBJ2-7	TRBV11-2	CASSSGHYYEQYF
TRBJ2-1	TRBV7-9	CASSFDPPNEQFF
TRBJ2-7	TRBV28	CASSQRTDEQYF
TRBJ2-1	TRBV5-1	CASSLDLAGPYNEQFF